The entry below gives a single T cell receptor beta chain sequence along with its context. Profiling relied on immunoSEQ multiplex PCR, and the TCRdb table lists in-frame clones only, not all of them. Among about 61,000 clones, about 88% were seen once, and the ten largest hold 5.1%. This specimen comes from a study of blood T cell repertoires in COVID-19. Study background: T cells, B-cell-depleted T cells, or PBMCs supplied cDNA or gDNA.

Germline lookup yields CDR1 LNHDA and CDR2 SQIVND (reference sequence). Trimming took off 6 bases at V and 1 base at J, with 10 bases between the two ends. The CDR3 sequence is 13 residues long. This rearrangement joins TRBV19 to TRBJ2-7, with no clear D. This TCR was recovered from a man older than 75 in a cohort sampled during active COVID-19. Sequenced: peripheral blood. The CDR3 region has the DNA TGTGCCAGTAGGTCAACCGGGTCCTACGAGCAGTACTTC. Amino acids: CASRSTGSYEQYF.